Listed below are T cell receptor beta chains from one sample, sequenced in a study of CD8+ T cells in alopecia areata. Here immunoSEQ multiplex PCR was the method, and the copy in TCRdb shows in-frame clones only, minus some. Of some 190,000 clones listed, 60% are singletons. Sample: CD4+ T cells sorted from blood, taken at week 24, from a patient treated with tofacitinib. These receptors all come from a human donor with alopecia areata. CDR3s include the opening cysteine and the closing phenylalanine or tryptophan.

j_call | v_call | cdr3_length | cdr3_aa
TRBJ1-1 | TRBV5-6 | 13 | CASNRQLGTEAFF
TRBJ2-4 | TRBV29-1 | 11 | CSVERGNIQYF
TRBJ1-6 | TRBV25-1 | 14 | CASSQQGLSSPLHF
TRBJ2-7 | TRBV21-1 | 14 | CASSKGRETYEQYF
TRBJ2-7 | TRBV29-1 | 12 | CSVRGASDEQYF
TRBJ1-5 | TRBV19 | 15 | CASSEGIVSNQPQHF
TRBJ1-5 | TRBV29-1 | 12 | CSVGGLNQPQHF
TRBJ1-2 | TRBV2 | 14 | CASSEMYGVDGYTF
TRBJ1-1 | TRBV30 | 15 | CAWTRGGALSTEAFF
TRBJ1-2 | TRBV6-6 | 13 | CASARQGNYGYTF
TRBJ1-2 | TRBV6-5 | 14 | CASSYSDRNYGYTF
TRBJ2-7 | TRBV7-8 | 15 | CASTPGPSGGYEQYF
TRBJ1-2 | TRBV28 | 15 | CASSPRTEANYGYTF
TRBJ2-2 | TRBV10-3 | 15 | CAISEFQGSAGELFF
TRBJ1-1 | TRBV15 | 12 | CATSSDSTEAFF